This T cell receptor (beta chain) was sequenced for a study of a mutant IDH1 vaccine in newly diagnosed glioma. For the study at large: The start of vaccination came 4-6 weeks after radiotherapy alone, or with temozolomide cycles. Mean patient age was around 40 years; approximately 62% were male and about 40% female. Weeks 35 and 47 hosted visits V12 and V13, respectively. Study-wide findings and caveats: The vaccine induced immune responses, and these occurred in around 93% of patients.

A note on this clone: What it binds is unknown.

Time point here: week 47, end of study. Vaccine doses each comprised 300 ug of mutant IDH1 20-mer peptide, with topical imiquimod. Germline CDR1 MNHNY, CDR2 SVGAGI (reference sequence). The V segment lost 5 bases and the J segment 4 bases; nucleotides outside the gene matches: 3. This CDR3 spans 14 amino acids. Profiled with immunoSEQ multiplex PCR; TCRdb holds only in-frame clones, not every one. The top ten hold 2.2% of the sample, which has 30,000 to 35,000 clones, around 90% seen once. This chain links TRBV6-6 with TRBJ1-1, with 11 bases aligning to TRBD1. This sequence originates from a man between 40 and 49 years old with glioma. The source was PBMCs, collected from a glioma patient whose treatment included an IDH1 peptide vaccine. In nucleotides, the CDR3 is TGTGCCAGCAGTCCCGGGACAGGGGGCACTGAAGCTTTCTTT. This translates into CASSPGTGGTEAFF.